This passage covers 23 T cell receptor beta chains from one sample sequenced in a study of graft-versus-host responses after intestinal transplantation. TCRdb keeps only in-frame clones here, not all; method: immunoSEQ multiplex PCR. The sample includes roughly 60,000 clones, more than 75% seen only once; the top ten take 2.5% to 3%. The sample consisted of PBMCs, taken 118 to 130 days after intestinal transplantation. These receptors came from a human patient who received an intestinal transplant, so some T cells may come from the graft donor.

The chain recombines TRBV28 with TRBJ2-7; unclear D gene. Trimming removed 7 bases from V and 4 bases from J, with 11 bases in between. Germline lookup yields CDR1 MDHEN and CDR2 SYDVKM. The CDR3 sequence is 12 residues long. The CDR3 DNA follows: TGTGCCAGCACCCGTGTGGGGTACGAGCAGTACTTC. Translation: CASTRVGYEQYF.

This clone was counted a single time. CDR3 DNA sequence: TGTGCCACCCATGAACATGGTCCCTACAATGAGCAGTTCTTC. As protein: CATHEHGPYNEQFF. This rearrangement joins TRBV6-5 to TRBJ2-1; no clear D. The CDR3 covers 14 residues. Germline V lookup: CDR1 MNHEY, CDR2 SVGAGI. V shed 10 bases and J shed 2 bases, with 15 bases lying between them.

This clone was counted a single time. The CDR3 loop is CASSPFTGTGYEQYF. The CDR3 DNA sequence: TGTGCCAGCAGCCCCTTCACCGGGACAGGGTATGAGCAGTACTTC. V and J are TRBV7-6 and TRBJ2-7; 9 bases are a match to TRBD1. Germline loops: CDR1 SGHVS, CDR2 FNYEAQ. The CDR3 covers 15 residues. V trimming: 5 bases; J trimming: 7 bases; junction bases outside the gene matches: 12. The full variable domain, its missing parts supplied by reference TRBV7-6 and TRBJ2-7, is GAGVSQSPRYKVTKRGQDVALRCDPISGHVSLYWYRQALGQGPEFLTYFNYEAQQDKSGLPNDRFSAERPEGSISTLTIQRTEQRDSAMYRCASSPFTGTGYEQYFGPGTRLTVT.

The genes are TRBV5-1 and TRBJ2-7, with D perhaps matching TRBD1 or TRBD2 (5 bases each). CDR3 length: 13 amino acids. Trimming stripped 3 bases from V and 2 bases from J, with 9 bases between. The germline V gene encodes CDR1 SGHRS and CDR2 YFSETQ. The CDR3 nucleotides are TGCGCCAGCAGCTGGGGACCCGCCTACGAGCAGTACTTC. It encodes CASSWGPAYEQYF.

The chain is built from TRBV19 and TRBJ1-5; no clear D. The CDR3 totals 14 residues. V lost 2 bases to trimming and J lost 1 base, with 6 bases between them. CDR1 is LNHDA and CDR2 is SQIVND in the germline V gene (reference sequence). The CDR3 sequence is CASSILGSNQPQHF. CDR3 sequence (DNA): TGTGCCAGTAGTATATTGGGGAGCAATCAGCCCCAGCATTTT.

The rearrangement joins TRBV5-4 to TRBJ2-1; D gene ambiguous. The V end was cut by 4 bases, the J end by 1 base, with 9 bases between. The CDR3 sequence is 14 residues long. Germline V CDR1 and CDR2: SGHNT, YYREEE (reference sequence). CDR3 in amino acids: CASSPESSYNEQFF. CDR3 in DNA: TGTGCCAGCAGCCCCGAGAGTTCCTACAATGAGCAGTTCTTC.

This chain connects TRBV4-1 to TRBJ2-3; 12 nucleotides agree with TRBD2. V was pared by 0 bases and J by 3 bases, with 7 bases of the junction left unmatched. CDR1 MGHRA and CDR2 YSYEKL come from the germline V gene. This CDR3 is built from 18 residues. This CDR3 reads CASSQDSLAGGWTDTQYF. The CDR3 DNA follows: TGCGCCAGCAGCCAAGATTCTCTAGCGGGAGGGTGGACAGATACGCAGTATTTT.

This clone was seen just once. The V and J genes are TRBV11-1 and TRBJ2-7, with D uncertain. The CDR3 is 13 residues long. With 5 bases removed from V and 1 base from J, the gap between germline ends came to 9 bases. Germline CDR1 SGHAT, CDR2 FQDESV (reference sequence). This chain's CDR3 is CASSPHTSYEQYF. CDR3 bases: TGTGCCAGCAGCCCCCATACGTCCTACGAGCAGTACTTC.

CDR3 nucleotide sequence: TGTGCCAGCAGGAGCAACAGGGGCCGCTCCTACAATGAGCAGTTCTTC. It codes for CASRSNRGRSYNEQFF. The gene calls are TRBV11-2 and TRBJ2-1, with 7 bases identical to TRBD1. With V trimmed by 6 bases and J by 0 bases, 8 bases remained unmatched. CDR1 and CDR2 from the germline V gene are SGHAT and FQNNGV. The CDR3 is 16 amino acids.

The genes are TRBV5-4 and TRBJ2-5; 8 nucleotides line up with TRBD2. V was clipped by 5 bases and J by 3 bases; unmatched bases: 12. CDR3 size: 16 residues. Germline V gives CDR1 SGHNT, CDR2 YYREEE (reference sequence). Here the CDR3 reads CASSLKLSGTEETQYF. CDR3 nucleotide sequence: TGTGCCAGCAGTCTGAAGCTTAGCGGGACTGAAGAGACCCAGTACTTC.

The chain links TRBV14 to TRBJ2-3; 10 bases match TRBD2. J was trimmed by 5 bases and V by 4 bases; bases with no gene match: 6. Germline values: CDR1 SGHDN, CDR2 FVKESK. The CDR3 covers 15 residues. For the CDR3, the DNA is TGTGCCAGCAGCCGAGGGGGACTAGCGAGAGATACGCAGTATTTT. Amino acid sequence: CASSRGGLARDTQYF.

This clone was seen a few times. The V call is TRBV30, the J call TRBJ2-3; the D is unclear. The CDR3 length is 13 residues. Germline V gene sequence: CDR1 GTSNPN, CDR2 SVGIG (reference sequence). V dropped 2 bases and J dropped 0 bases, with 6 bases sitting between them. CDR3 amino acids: CAWSTTSTDTQYF. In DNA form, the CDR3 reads TGTGCCTGGAGTACGACTAGCACAGATACGCAGTATTTT.

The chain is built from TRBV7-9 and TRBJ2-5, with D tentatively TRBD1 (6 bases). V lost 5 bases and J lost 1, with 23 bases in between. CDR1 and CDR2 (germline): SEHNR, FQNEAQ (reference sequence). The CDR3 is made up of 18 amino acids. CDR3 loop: CASSPGEIQGKGQETQYF. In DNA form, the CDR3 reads TGTGCCAGCAGCCCAGGGGAGATACAGGGAAAGGGCCAAGAGACCCAGTACTTC.

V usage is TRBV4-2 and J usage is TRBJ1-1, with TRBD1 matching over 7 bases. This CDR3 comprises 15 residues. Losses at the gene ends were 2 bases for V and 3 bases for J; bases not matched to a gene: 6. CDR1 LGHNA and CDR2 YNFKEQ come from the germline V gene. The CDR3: CASSQPSTGDTEAFF. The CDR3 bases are TGTGCCAGCAGCCAACCATCTACAGGGGACACTGAAGCTTTCTTT.

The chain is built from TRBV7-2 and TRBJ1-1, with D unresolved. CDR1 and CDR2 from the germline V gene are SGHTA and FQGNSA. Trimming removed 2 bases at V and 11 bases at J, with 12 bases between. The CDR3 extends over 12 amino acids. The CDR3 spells CASSLRPFWAFF. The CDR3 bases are TGTGCCAGCAGCTTACGCCCGTTTTGGGCTTTCTTT.

The CDR3 nucleotides read TGCGCCAGCAGCTTACGGGGTTCAAGCACAGATACGCAGTATTTT. This encodes CASSLRGSSTDTQYF. The chain links TRBV5-1 to TRBJ2-3; a weak D match, TRBD2 (5 bases). Trimming took 2 bases from V and 0 from J, leaving 10 bases between them. The CDR3 spans 15 residues. Germline CDR1 and CDR2: SGHRS and YFSETQ.

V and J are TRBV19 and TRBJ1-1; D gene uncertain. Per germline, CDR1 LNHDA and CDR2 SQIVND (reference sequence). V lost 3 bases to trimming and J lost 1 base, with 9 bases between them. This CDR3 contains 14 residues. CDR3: CASSIAQRNTEAFF. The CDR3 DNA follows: TGTGCCAGTAGTATCGCACAGAGGAACACTGAAGCTTTCTTT. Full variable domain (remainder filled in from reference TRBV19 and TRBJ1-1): DGGITQSPKYLFRKEGQNVTLSCEQNLNHDAMYWYRQDPGQGLRLIYYSQIVNDFQKGDIAEGYSVSREKKESFPLTVTSAQKNPTAFYLCASSIAQRNTEAFFGQGTRLTVV.

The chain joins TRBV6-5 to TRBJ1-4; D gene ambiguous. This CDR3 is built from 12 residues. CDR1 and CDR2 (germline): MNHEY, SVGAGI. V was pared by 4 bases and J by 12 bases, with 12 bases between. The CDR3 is CASSSSGFELFF. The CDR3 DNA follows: TGTGCCAGCAGTTCGTCGGGTTTTGAACTGTTTTTT.

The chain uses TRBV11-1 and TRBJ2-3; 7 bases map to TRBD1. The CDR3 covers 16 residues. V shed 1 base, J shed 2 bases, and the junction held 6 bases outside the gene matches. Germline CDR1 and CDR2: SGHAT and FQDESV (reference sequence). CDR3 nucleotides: TGTGCCAGCAGCTTAGTTGGGGGACAGCCCACAGATACGCAGTATTTT. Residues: CASSLVGGQPTDTQYF.

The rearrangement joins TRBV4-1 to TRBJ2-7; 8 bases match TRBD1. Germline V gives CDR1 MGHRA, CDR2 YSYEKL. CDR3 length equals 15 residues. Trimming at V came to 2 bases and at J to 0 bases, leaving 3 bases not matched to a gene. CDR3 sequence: CASSQLTGGSYEQYF. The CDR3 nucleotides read TGCGCCAGCAGCCAACTTACAGGGGGCTCCTACGAGCAGTACTTC.

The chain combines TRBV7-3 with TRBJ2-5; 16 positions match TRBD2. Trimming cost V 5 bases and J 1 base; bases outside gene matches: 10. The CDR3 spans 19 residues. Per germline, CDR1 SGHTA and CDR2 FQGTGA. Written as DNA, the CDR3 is TGTGCCAGCAGCCCCCACGGGACTAGCGGGAGGGCGCTCCAAGAGACCCAGTACTTC. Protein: CASSPHGTSGRALQETQYF.

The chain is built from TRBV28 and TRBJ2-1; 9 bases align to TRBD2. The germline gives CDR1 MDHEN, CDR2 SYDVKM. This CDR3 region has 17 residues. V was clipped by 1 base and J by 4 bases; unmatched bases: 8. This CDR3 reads CASSLFRGGAGYNEQFF. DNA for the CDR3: TGTGCCAGCAGTTTATTCCGCGGGGGGGCAGGGTACAATGAGCAGTTCTTC.

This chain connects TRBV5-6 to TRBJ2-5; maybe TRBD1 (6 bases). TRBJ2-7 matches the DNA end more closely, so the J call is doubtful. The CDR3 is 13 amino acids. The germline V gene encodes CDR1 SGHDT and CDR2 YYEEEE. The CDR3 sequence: CASSFGQTYEQYF. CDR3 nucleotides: TGTGCCAGCAGCTTTGGACAGACCTACGAGCAGTACTTC.